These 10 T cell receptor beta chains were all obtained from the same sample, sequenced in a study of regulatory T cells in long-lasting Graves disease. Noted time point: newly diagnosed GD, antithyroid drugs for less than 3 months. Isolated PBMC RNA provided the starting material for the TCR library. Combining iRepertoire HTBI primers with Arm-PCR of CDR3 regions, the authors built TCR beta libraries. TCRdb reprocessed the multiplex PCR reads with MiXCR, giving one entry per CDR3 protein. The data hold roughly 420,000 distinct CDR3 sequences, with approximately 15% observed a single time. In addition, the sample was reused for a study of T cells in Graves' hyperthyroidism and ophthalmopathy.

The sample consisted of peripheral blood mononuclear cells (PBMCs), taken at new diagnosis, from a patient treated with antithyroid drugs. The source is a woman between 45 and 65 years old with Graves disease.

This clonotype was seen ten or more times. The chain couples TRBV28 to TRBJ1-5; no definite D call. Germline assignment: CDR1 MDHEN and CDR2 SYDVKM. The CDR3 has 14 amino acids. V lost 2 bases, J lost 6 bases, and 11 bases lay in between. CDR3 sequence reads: CASSLRVQTQPQHF. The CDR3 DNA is TGTGCCAGCAGTTTAAGGGTACAAACTCAGCCCCAGCATTTT.

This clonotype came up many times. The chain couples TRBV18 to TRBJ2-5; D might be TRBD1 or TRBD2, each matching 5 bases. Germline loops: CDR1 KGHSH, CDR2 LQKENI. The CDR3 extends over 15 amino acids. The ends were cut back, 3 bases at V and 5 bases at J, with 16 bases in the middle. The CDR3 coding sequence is TGTGCCAGCTCACCCGGGACCGCAAAAGGGGAGACCCAGTACTTC. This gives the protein CASSPGTAKGETQYF.

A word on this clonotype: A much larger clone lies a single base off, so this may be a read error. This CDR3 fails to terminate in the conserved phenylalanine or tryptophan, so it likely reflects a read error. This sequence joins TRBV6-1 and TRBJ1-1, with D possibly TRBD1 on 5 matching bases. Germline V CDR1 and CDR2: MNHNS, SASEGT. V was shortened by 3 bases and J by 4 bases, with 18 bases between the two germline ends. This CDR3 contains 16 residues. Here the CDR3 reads CASSDWEGRRGTEAFS. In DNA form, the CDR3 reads TGTGCCAGCAGTGATTGGGAGGGGCGGAGGGGCACTGAAGCTTTCTCT.

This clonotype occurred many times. The CDR3 region has the DNA TGTGCCAGCAGCTCGGGACTTATCACAGATACGCAGTATTTT. Translating it yields CASSSGLITDTQYF. The V call is TRBV7-9, the J call TRBJ2-3; a possible D gene is TRBD2 (6 bases). Trimming shortened V by 4 bases and J by 2 bases, and 10 bases separated the two germline ends. CDR1 is SEHNR, CDR2 FQNEAQ, per germline (reference sequence). This CDR3 spans 14 amino acids.

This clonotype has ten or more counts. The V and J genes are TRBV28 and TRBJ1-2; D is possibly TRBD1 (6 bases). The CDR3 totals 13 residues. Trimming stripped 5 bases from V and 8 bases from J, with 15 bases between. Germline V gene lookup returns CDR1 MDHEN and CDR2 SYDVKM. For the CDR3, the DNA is TGTGCCAGCAGTCAGGGGCTTGGGGAAGGCTACACCTTC. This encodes CASSQGLGEGYTF.

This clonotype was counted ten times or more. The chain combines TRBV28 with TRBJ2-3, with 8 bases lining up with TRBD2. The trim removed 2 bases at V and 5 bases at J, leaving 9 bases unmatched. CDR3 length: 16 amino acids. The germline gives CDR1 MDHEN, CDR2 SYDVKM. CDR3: CASSLGFGAGVDTQYF. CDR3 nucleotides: TGTGCCAGCAGTTTAGGTTTCGGAGCGGGAGTAGATACGCAGTATTTT.

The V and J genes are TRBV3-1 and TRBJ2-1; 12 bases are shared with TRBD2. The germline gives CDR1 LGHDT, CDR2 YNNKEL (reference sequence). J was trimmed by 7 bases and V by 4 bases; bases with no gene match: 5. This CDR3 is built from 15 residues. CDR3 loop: CASSPTSGSLNEQFF. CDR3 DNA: TGTGCCAGCAGCCCGACTAGCGGGAGTCTGAATGAGCAGTTCTTC.

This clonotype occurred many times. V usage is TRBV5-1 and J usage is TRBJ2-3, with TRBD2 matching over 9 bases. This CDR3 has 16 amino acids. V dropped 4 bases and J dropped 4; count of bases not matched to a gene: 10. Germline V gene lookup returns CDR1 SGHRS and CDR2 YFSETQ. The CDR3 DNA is TGCGCCAGCAGCCCATGGACTAGCGAGCCCCCAGATACGCAGTATTTT. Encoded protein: CASSPWTSEPPDTQYF.

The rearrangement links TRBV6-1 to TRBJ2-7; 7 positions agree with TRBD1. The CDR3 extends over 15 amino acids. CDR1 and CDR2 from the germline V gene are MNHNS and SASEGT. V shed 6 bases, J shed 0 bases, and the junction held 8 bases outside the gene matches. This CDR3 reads CASSPIGGGSYEQYF. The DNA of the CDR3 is TGTGCCAGCAGCCCAATAGGGGGCGGCTCCTACGAGCAGTACTTC.

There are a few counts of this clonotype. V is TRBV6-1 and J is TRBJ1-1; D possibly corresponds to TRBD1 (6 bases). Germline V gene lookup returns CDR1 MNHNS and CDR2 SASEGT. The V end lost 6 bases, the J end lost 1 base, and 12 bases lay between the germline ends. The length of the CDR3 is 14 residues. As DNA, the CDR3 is TGTGCCAGCAGGCAAGAGACAGGGAACACTGAAGCTTTCTTT. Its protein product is CASRQETGNTEAFF.